The TCR beta chain under discussion was sequenced for a study of T-cell reconstitution after alpha-beta-depleted transplantation in children. CDR1 and CDR2 from the germline V gene are SGHDN and FVKESK. The ends lost 6 bases at V and 7 bases at J; junction bases unmatched: 9. The CDR3 covers 14 residues. As it was prepared, the TCRbeta library received unique molecular identifiers. TCRdb reprocessed the PCR reads with MiXCR, giving one entry per CDR3 protein. The sample yields about 600,000 distinct CDR3 sequences, 10% seen once. This clonotype was seen at least ten times. The chain is built from TRBV14 and TRBJ1-5; 7 nucleotides align to TRBD1. The source was PBMCs from the stem cell graft donor, collected from the stem cell graft. The TCR was taken from a human donor who donated a stem cell graft to a child with acute myeloid leukemia. Here the CDR3 DNA reads TGTGCCAGCAGTCTTAGGGGGCTCGGGCAGCCCCAGCATTTT. As protein: CASSLRGLGQPQHF.